This record covers a single TCR beta chain. What it recognizes is unknown. These data belong to a study of blood T cells in healthy people across ages. Each donor gave ten milliliters of peripheral blood. Findings and caveats of the study: Older age coincided with a roughly linear decline in TCR beta diversity per million T cells.

The length of the CDR3 is 15 residues. The V end was cut by 0 bases, the J end by 5 bases, with 14 bases between. The germline CDR1 and CDR2 sequences are GTSNPN and SVGIG (reference sequence). Then a second PCR, running about 6 to 12 cycles, was carried out with a sample-barcoded 5' primer and a J-beta primer mix. Each CDR3 protein is one row after TCRdb ran MiXCR on the 5' RACE reads. This table has about 650,000 distinct CDR3 sequences, about 34% appearing once. The chain combines TRBV30 with TRBJ1-5; D might be TRBD1 (6 bases). Sample: blood. The sequence was collected from a woman of 80 years or more in good health. The chain's CDR3 is CAWSVSSGVDQPQHF. The CDR3 DNA follows: TGTGCCTGGAGTGTATCCTCAGGGGTGGATCAGCCCCAGCATTTT.